The 4 T cell receptor beta chains in this list originate from one sample, sequenced in a study of neurological immune-mediated disorders. TCRdb reanalysed the 5' RACE reads using MiXCR and keeps one entry per CDR3 protein. Altogether 90,000 to 100,000 distinct CDR3 sequences are present, 3% to 4.5% being singletons, with the ten largest covering 5% to 7.5%. Sequenced input: PBMCs. All receptors come from a young woman with multiple sclerosis.

This clonotype was seen ten or more times. The chain uses TRBV5-5 and TRBJ2-1, with D perhaps given as TRBD1 or TRBD2 (5 bases each). Deletions cut 4 bases from V and 3 bases from J, with 8 bases between. Germline values: CDR1 SGHKS, CDR2 YYEKEE (reference sequence). CDR3 length: 13 residues. CDR3: CASSGTLYNEQFF. The CDR3 coding sequence is TGTGCCAGCAGCGGGACCCTCTACAATGAGCAGTTCTTC.

This clonotype came up many times. The V and J genes are TRBV7-2 and TRBJ2-5, with D hard to call. The CDR3 length is 16 residues. Germline V gene sequence: CDR1 SGHTA, CDR2 FQGNSA. Deletions cut 5 bases from V and 3 bases from J, with 19 bases between. CDR3: CASSPTSALVKETQYF. CDR3 DNA sequence: TGTGCCAGCAGCCCTACGAGCGCCCTAGTTAAAGAGACCCAGTACTTC.

In its sample, this clonotype was seen many times. The chain is built from TRBV29-1 and TRBJ1-1; D perhaps matches TRBD1 (6 bases). V was shortened by 3 bases and J by 3 bases, with 11 bases between the two germline ends. CDR1 and CDR2 from the germline V gene are SQVTM and ANQGSEA. The CDR3 has 13 amino acids. The DNA of the CDR3 is TGCAGCGTTGAGACGGGGGCCGACACTGAAGCTTTCTTT. Protein: CSVETGADTEAFF.

This clonotype was seen many times. The chain combines TRBV20-1 with TRBJ2-3; D is unresolved. V was cut by 0 bases and J by 0 bases, with 16 bases left in between. This CDR3 region has 17 residues. The germline CDR1 and CDR2 sequences are DFQATT and SNEGSKA (reference sequence). This chain's CDR3 is CSARDMGRARSTDTQYF. CDR3 DNA sequence: TGCAGTGCTAGAGATATGGGTCGGGCACGAAGCACAGATACGCAGTATTTT.